This is a list of T cell receptor beta chains from one sample in a study of response to subunit inactivated influenza vaccine. TCRdb analysed the RT-PCR reads with MiXCR anew, one entry per CDR3 protein. The sample contains around 580,000 distinct CDR3 sequences, 11% to 15% of which appear only once. The material sequenced was PBMCs from blood, taken roughly 12 days after vaccination. All receptors come from a man aged 50-60 years who received an inactivated influenza vaccine. Each CDR3 is given with its conserved first and last residue. D genes are given only for firm matches. Some rows mark clone size as missing; the rest say once, few, many or name a class of expanded clone.

clone size,J gene,D gene,V gene,CDR3 DNA,CDR3 protein
-,TRBJ2-3,-,TRBV7-9,TGTGCCAGCAGCTTAGAAGGATCAACCTCAGATACGCAGTATTTT,CASSLEGSTSDTQYF
-,TRBJ1-1,-,TRBV4-3,TGCGCCAGCAGCCAAGCTCCCTTTATGAACACTGAAGCTTTCTTT,CASSQAPFMNTEAFF
-,TRBJ2-1,TRBD2,TRBV18,TGTGCCAGCTCACGAGCGGGGGGGCTTCATGAGCAGTTCTTC,CASSRAGGLHEQFF
-,TRBJ1-5,-,TRBV7-8,TGTGCCAGCAGCTTAGGTAGCAGGTCTGGTCAGCCCCAGCATTTT,CASSLGSRSGQPQHF
few,TRBJ1-4,-,TRBV4-3,TGCGCCAGCAGCCAAGATAGGGGCTCCGAGGGTGAAAAACTGTTTTTT,CASSQDRGSEGEKLFF
-,TRBJ2-2,-,TRBV14,TGTGCCAGCAGCCAACAGGGAGGCGGGGAGCTGTTTTTT,CASSQQGGGELFF
many,TRBJ2-7,-,TRBV7-2,TGTGCCAGCAGCTTCGCAGACTCCTACGAGCAGTACTTC,CASSFADSYEQYF
few,TRBJ1-5,-,TRBV20-1,TGCAGTGCTAGGCAACAGCCGAATCAGCCCCAGCATTTT,CSARQQPNQPQHF
few,TRBJ2-5,-,TRBV12-3/TRBV12-4,TGTGCCAGCAGTTTAACTATGGGCGAGACCCAGTACTTC,CASSLTMGETQYF
-,TRBJ2-3,TRBD2,TRBV18,TGTGCCAGCTCACCCCAGTTGGCGGGAGGACCAGATACGCAGTATTTT,CASSPQLAGGPDTQYF
-,TRBJ2-3,-,TRBV7-2,TGTGCCAGCAGCTTAGTAAGGGCGGGTGATACGCAGTATTTT,CASSLVRAGDTQYF